These 24 T cell receptor beta chains were sequenced from one sample in a study of blood T cell repertoires in COVID-19. Measured with immunoSEQ multiplex PCR; TCRdb has only the in-frame clones, and not every one. Of 240,000 or so clones listed, about 80% were seen once; the top ten hold approximately 1.9%. The sample consisted of peripheral blood. These receptors were obtained from a woman aged 80 or older with acute or convalescent COVID-19.

CDR3 nucleotide sequence: TGTGCCAGCAGCTTATATGCGGGAGGGTCCTACAATGAGCAGTTCTTC. Its protein product is CASSLYAGGSYNEQFF. The chain employs TRBV7-8 and TRBJ2-1, with 9 bases lining up with TRBD2. J was trimmed by 1 base and V by 2 bases; bases with no gene match: 3. The CDR3 is 16 amino acids. Germline CDR1 and CDR2: SGHVS and FQNEAQ.

This clone was recorded only once. The CDR3 DNA sequence: TGCAGTGCTAGTCCGGGACTAGCGGGGATCACAGATACGCAGTATTTT. It yields the protein CSASPGLAGITDTQYF. This chain connects TRBV20-1 to TRBJ2-3; TRBD2 agrees at 13 bases. Germline V gives CDR1 DFQATT, CDR2 SNEGSKA (reference sequence). The CDR3 covers 16 residues. V was clipped by 3 bases and J by 2 bases; unmatched bases: 5.

This rearrangement joins TRBV11-1 to TRBJ2-7; 9 bases line up with TRBD1. CDR1 SGHAT and CDR2 FQDESV come from the germline V gene (reference sequence). V was clipped by 5 bases and J by 3 bases; unmatched bases: 5. CDR3 length equals 14 residues. CDR3: CASSGTGTYYEQYF. The CDR3 nucleotides are TGTGCCAGCAGCGGGACAGGGACGTACTACGAGCAGTACTTC.

This clone has only one observation. This chain uses TRBV15 with TRBJ2-1; TRBD1 matches 10 bases. V dropped 0 bases and J dropped 8; count of bases not matched to a gene: 7. CDR1 is LNHNV, CDR2 YYDKDF, per germline (reference sequence). The CDR3 is 16 residues long. The CDR3 region has the DNA TGTGCCACCAGCAGAGATCGGACAGGGGGTTTGGATGAGCAGTTCTTC. Protein product: CATSRDRTGGLDEQFF.

J is TRBJ2-2 and V is TRBV5-6; 7 positions match TRBD2. V gave up 4 bases and J gave up 3 bases; unmatched junction bases: 9. The V gene's germline CDR1 is SGHDT and CDR2 YYEEEE. CDR3 length: 16 amino acids. The CDR3 reads CASSRELAGYTGELFF. CDR3 nucleotides: TGTGCCAGCAGCCGGGAGTTAGCGGGTTACACCGGGGAGCTGTTTTTT.

A single count supports this clone. This chain joins TRBV28 and TRBJ1-4, with D possibly TRBD1 on 5 matching bases. The CDR3 contains 14 residues. Trimming shortened V by 3 bases and J by 8 bases, and 13 bases separated the two germline ends. Germline V CDR1 and CDR2: MDHEN, SYDVKM. This chain's CDR3 is CASSFSGGEEKLFF. The DNA of the CDR3 is TGTGCCAGCAGTTTTTCCGGGGGTGAGGAAAAACTGTTTTTT.

This chain connects TRBV19 to TRBJ2-5; TRBD1 aligns across 8 bases. The CDR3 is made up of 13 amino acids. In germline, CDR1 is LNHDA, CDR2 SQIVND (reference sequence). Trimming took 6 bases from V and 6 from J; bases not matched to a gene: 6. CDR3: CASSPQGVKTQYF. As DNA, the CDR3 is TGTGCCAGTAGCCCACAGGGGGTGAAGACCCAGTACTTC.

This chain links TRBV6-5 with TRBJ1-5; 9 bases are a match to TRBD1. Germline V gives CDR1 MNHEY, CDR2 SVGAGI. This CDR3 comprises 15 residues. V dropped 7 bases and J dropped 5; count of bases not matched to a gene: 9. The CDR3, as DNA: TGTGCCAGCAAAAAAAACCGGGACAGGGATCAGCCCCAGCATTTT. This sequence encodes CASKKNRDRDQPQHF.

The V call is TRBV7-8, the J call TRBJ2-7; TRBD2 agrees at 9 bases. V shed 7 bases, J shed 6 bases, and the junction held 7 bases outside the gene matches. The CDR3 length is 13 residues. In germline, CDR1 is SGHVS, CDR2 FQNEAQ. In nucleotides, the CDR3 is TGTGCCAGCACCGAGACTAGCGGCAGCGAGCAGTACTTC. This sequence encodes CASTETSGSEQYF.

The chain has TRBV5-6 and TRBJ2-7; 7 positions agree with TRBD1. CDR1 is SGHDT, CDR2 YYEEEE, per germline. Losses at the gene ends were 1 base for V and 3 bases for J; bases not matched to a gene: 4. The CDR3 loop spans 14 amino acids. CDR3 region: CASSLTGVSYEQYF. In DNA form, the CDR3 reads TGTGCCAGCAGCTTGACAGGGGTGAGCTACGAGCAGTACTTC.

This chain joins TRBV6-5 and TRBJ1-1, with 9 bases fitting TRBD1. This CDR3 region has 15 residues. V shed 6 bases, J shed 0 bases, and the junction held 5 bases outside the gene matches. Per germline, CDR1 MNHEY and CDR2 SVGAGI. CDR3 coding DNA: TGTGCCAGCAGCCAGACAGGGGGTATGAACACTGAAGCTTTCTTT. It specifies CASSQTGGMNTEAFF.

This clone has only a few counts. V usage is TRBV7-9 and J usage is TRBJ1-5; D perhaps matches TRBD1 (5 bases). This CDR3 is built from 13 residues. V lost 5 bases and J 3 bases, leaving 8 bases between the germline ends. Germline V lookup: CDR1 SEHNR, CDR2 FQNEAQ (reference sequence). CDR3 sequence reads: CASSRGLNQPQHF. CDR3 coding DNA: TGTGCCAGCAGCAGGGGACTCAATCAGCCCCAGCATTTT.

As DNA, the CDR3 is TGTGCCATCTGGAGCGGGAGCTCCTACGAGCAGTACTTC. It encodes CAIWSGSSYEQYF. The chain uses TRBV10-3 and TRBJ2-7; 8 bases align to TRBD2. Germline CDR1 and CDR2: ENHRY and SYGVKD. Trimming removed 8 bases from V and 0 bases from J; junction bases left unmatched: 3. This CDR3 spans 13 amino acids.

J is TRBJ2-7 and V is TRBV5-6; 11 nucleotides align to TRBD1. V was clipped by 4 bases and J by 4 bases; unmatched bases: 4. The CDR3 covers 14 residues. Germline V gene data show CDR1 as SGHDT and CDR2 as YYEEEE. Here the CDR3 DNA reads TGTGCCAGCAGCGCCGGGACAGGGGGATACGAGCAGTACTTC. The encoded protein is CASSAGTGGYEQYF.

This chain links TRBV19 with TRBJ1-6, with no clear D. Germline V lookup: CDR1 LNHDA, CDR2 SQIVND (reference sequence). This CDR3 has 16 residues. The ends were cut back, 1 base at V and 6 bases at J, with 13 bases in the middle. The CDR3 spells CASSIGATGFNSPLHF. The CDR3 DNA is TGTGCCAGTAGTATAGGAGCGACCGGTTTTAATTCACCCCTCCACTTT.

CDR3 DNA: TGTGCCAGCAGACCAGGGGCCGGCGGCTACACCTTC. It encodes CASRPGAGGYTF. The V and J genes are TRBV25-1 and TRBJ1-2; D perhaps matches TRBD1 (6 bases). This CDR3 spans 12 amino acids. Per germline, CDR1 MGHDK and CDR2 SYGVNS. Trimming took off 6 bases at V and 8 bases at J, with 13 bases between the two ends.

The rearrangement joins TRBV5-4 to TRBJ2-7; D possibly corresponds to TRBD1 (6 bases). CDR1 SGHNT and CDR2 YYREEE come from the germline V gene (reference sequence). V was cut by 0 bases and J by 3 bases, with 10 bases left in between. The CDR3 spans 14 residues. CDR3 sequence: CASSLGQGNYEQYF. CDR3 coding DNA: TGTGCCAGCAGCTTGGGGCAGGGGAACTACGAGCAGTACTTC.

The genes are TRBV5-1 and TRBJ1-2, with D hard to call. Trimming took 4 bases from V and 4 from J, leaving 8 bases between them. Germline CDR1 is SGHRS and CDR2 is YFSETQ. This CDR3 region has 12 residues. CDR3 sequence reads: CASSPDFYGYTF. CDR3 bases: TGCGCCAGCAGCCCCGACTTCTATGGCTACACCTTC.

The J gene is TRBJ1-2, the V gene TRBV12-3 or TRBV12-4; D remains unclear. The CDR3 length is 11 residues. Between the trimmed V and J ends, which lost 2 bases and 13 bases, there was a span of 11 bases. The chain's CDR3 is CASSLRTSCTF. The CDR3 region has the DNA TGTGCCAGCAGTTTACGGACTAGCTGCACCTTC.

This clone was recorded a few times. The J gene is TRBJ1-2, the V gene TRBV5-1; D call uncertain. The ends were cut back, 0 bases at V and 5 bases at J, with 8 bases in the middle. CDR1 and CDR2 (germline): SGHRS, YFSETQ. There are 13 residues in the CDR3. The CDR3 coding sequence is TGCGCCAGCAGCTTGGCTGGAGAGTATGGCTACACCTTC. As protein: CASSLAGEYGYTF. Supplemented by reference TRBV5-1 and TRBJ1-2, the full variable domain reads KAGVTQTPRYLIKTRGQQVTLSCSPISGHRSVSWYQQTPGQGLQFLFEYFSETQRNKGNFPGRFSGRQFSNSRSEMNVSTLELGDSALYLCASSLAGEYGYTFGSGTRLTVV.

This clone has only one observation. CDR3 sequence (DNA): TGTGCCAGCAGCTTAGTGGGGACAGGGGCCTCTGGAAACACCATATATTTT. Residues: CASSLVGTGASGNTIYF. This chain uses TRBV7-2 with TRBJ1-3, with 10 positions matching TRBD1. Trimming at V came to 1 base and at J to 0 bases, leaving 3 bases not matched to a gene. The germline V gene encodes CDR1 SGHTA and CDR2 FQGNSA. The CDR3 runs 17 residues.

This clone was counted a single time. The rearrangement joins TRBV28 to TRBJ2-3, with D possibly matching TRBD2 (7 bases). This CDR3 region has 14 residues. The V end was cut by 3 bases, the J end by 6 bases, with 13 bases between. Germline V lookup: CDR1 MDHEN, CDR2 SYDVKM. The CDR3 is CASSFGGADDTQYF. For the CDR3, the DNA is TGTGCCAGCAGTTTTGGGGGGGCGGATGATACGCAGTATTTT.

The chain recombines TRBV3-1 (or the pseudogene TRBV3-2) with TRBJ2-7, with D unclear. Trimming removed 3 bases at V and 4 bases at J, with 19 bases between. This CDR3 has 16 amino acids. Germline lookup yields CDR1 LGHDT and CDR2 YNNKEL (reference sequence). The CDR3 protein is CASSHKPRVYGYEQYF. The CDR3 DNA is TGTGCCAGCAGCCATAAGCCTCGGGTCTACGGGTACGAGCAGTACTTC.

The J gene is TRBJ1-1, the V gene TRBV14, with D unclear. CDR1 is SGHDN and CDR2 is FVKESK in the germline V gene. The V and J ends lost 4 bases and 9 bases respectively, with 12 bases between them. There are 12 residues in the CDR3. The CDR3 DNA is TGTGCCAGCAGCCTGGGGAGCTTCAAAGCTTTCTTT. Translation gives CASSLGSFKAFF.